The following is a TCR beta chain sequence with its context. The data were taken from a study of shared T cell receptors in the human thymus. Data came from immunoSEQ multiplex PCR; TCRdb stores just in-frame clones and leaves some out. The data show hundreds of thousands of clones, around 87% seen once. This CDR3 spans 15 amino acids. V lost 6 bases, J lost 1 base, and 14 bases lay in between. The germline V gene encodes CDR1 SGHNT and CDR2 YYREEE (reference sequence). The sample was also linked to a second study, of human thymus T cells. From that paper: Thymic and blood repertoires seemed to show skewed V and J gene use. Related research reported highly overlapping thymic repertoires among unrelated individuals.

The sample consisted of thymocytes. The gene calls are TRBV5-4 and TRBJ2-1; D possibly corresponds to TRBD2 (6 bases). The origin of this receptor is a boy younger than two with a congenital heart defect. The CDR3 spells CASKWTGGSYNEQFF. In DNA, the CDR3 is TGTGCCAGCAAATGGACCGGGGGTTCCTACAATGAGCAGTTCTTC.